The T cell receptor beta chain under discussion was sequenced for a study of regulatory T cells in long-lasting Graves disease. Regarding the study as a whole: The persistent group shared 2,741 public clonotypes, more than the 966 shared by new patients.

Time point reported: newly diagnosed GD, antithyroid drugs for less than 3 months. PBMCs were the source of the RNA used for TCR sequencing. Xi'an, China, was home to the endocrinology department that provided patients. Both iRepertoire HTBI primers and Arm-PCR of CDR3 regions were used to build the TCR beta libraries. One entry per CDR3 protein, called by TCRdb with MiXCR from the multiplex PCR reads. This sample carries 300,000 to 450,000 distinct CDR3 sequences, about 14% of them seen once, and the ten largest clones take 22%. This clonotype showed up many times. The target antigen is unknown. The TCR sequence derives from a female donor with Graves disease. Sequencing used peripheral blood mononuclear cells (PBMCs), obtained at new diagnosis, from a patient treated with antithyroid drugs.

The CDR3 DNA reads as TGCGCCAGCAGCTCCGGCCAGTGGAACACTGAAGCTTTCTTT. This encodes CASSSGQWNTEAFF. J is TRBJ1-1 and V is TRBV5-1; D remains unclear. V was pared by 3 bases and J by 1 base, with 10 bases between. CDR3 length: 14 residues. Per germline, CDR1 SGHRS and CDR2 YFSETQ.